The 25 T cell receptor beta chains in this list originate from one sample, sequenced in a study of spatial heterogeneity in lung cancer. Study-wide findings and caveats: Counts that tracked tumor mutation counts were those of expanded intratumoral alpha and beta TCRs.

Time point reported: sample taken at primary tumor resection. The antigens these receptors bind are not known. One entry per CDR3 protein results from TCRdb running MiXCR on the 5' RACE reads. The repertoire holds 20,000 to 25,000 distinct CDR3 sequences, with about 2.7% as singletons. The sequencing used lung tumor tissue, collected at surgery. Receptors originate from a male donor with early-stage non-small cell lung cancer.

This clonotype has ten or more counts. V gene TRBV20-1 combines with J gene TRBJ2-7, with 11 bases that match TRBD2. Unmatched junction bases numbered 2, after V lost 1 base and J lost 3 bases. CDR1 and CDR2 from the germline V gene are DFQATT and SNEGSKA (reference sequence). The CDR3 totals 14 residues. CDR3 DNA sequence: TGCAGTGCTAGAGTAGCGGGAGGGCTCTACGAGCAGTACTTC. Protein product: CSARVAGGLYEQYF.

This clonotype appeared many times. J is TRBJ2-1 and V is TRBV10-3, with D perhaps TRBD1 or TRBD2 (5 bases each). The germline V gene encodes CDR1 ENHRY and CDR2 SYGVKD. This CDR3 region has 15 residues. V lost 5 bases to trimming and J lost 3 bases, with 14 bases between them. CDR3 amino acids: CAISRDREIYNEQFF. The CDR3 nucleotides are TGTGCCATCAGTAGGGACCGAGAGATCTACAATGAGCAGTTCTTC.

This clonotype was seen ten or more times. The chain links TRBV12-3 or TRBV12-4 to TRBJ2-1; D might be TRBD1 or TRBD2, each matching 6 bases. The CDR3 totals 16 residues. Trimming took off 6 bases at V and 8 bases at J, with 23 bases between the two ends. The CDR3 DNA is TGTGCCAGCAGGCAGGATGGGGGGTCAGGGGTGGATGAGCAGTTCTTC. Amino acid sequence: CASRQDGGSGVDEQFF.

This clonotype was observed many times. The rearrangement uses TRBV7-2 and TRBJ2-5, with TRBD1 matching 7 bases. Trimming cost V 6 bases and J 4 bases; bases outside gene matches: 5. CDR3 length: 13 amino acids. Germline CDR1 SGHTA, CDR2 FQGNSA. The CDR3 nucleotides read TGTGCCAGCAGTCGTTCAGGGGGAGAGACCCAGTACTTC. Translation: CASSRSGGETQYF.

Ten or more counts support this clonotype. The chain couples TRBV6-2 or TRBV6-3 to TRBJ1-2, with D unclear. The CDR3 is made up of 12 amino acids. The germline V and J ends were trimmed by 6 bases and 5 bases, with 10 bases remaining between them. Germline-derived CDR1 and CDR2 are MNHEY and SVGEGT. The CDR3 bases are TGTGCCAGCAGCCCCCCTGTTTATGGCTACACCTTC. This translates into CASSPPVYGYTF.

V and J are TRBV12-3 or TRBV12-4 and TRBJ1-6, with 8 bases identical to TRBD1. This CDR3 contains 15 residues. V was pared by 6 bases and J by 10 bases, with 11 bases of the junction left unmatched. The CDR3 nucleotides read TGTGCCAGCAGCGTTCTGGGGACAGGTGGATCACCCCTCCACTTT. Protein product: CASSVLGTGGSPLHF.

This clonotype has at least ten counts. The CDR3 is CASSRMGGGNYNEQFF. The CDR3 DNA reads as TGTGCCAGCAGTAGAATGGGCGGGGGCAATTACAATGAGCAGTTCTTC. The V call is TRBV12-3 or TRBV12-4, the J call TRBJ2-1; D might be TRBD2 (7 bases). Trimming took 5 bases from V and 4 from J, leaving 18 bases between them. The CDR3 has 16 residues.

This clonotype was seen at least ten times. The chain employs TRBV10-3 and TRBJ1-2; 7 positions match TRBD1. Germline CDR1 and CDR2: ENHRY and SYGVKD. J was trimmed by 4 bases and V by 6 bases; bases with no gene match: 5. This CDR3 region has 13 residues. The CDR3 region has the DNA TGTGCCATCAGCGACAGGGATCGCTATGGCTACACCTTC. This translates into CAISDRDRYGYTF.

This clonotype was observed many times. The chain recombines TRBV7-2 with TRBJ2-2; 11 bases align to TRBD2. The CDR3 totals 16 residues. CDR1 and CDR2 from the germline V gene are SGHTA and FQGNSA. V lost 6 bases and J lost 3; bases outside the gene matches: 6. The DNA for the CDR3 is TGTGCCAGCAGGACCGGGACTAGCGGATACACCGGGGAGCTGTTTTTT. The encoded protein is CASRTGTSGYTGELFF.

Ten or more counts support this clonotype. The chain couples TRBV12-3 or TRBV12-4 to TRBJ2-7; D is ambiguous. The CDR3 spans 15 residues. Trimming took 2 bases from V and 0 from J, leaving 11 bases between them. CDR3 residues: CASSLRAETSYEQYF. The CDR3, as DNA: TGTGCCAGCAGTTTAAGGGCAGAGACCTCCTACGAGCAGTACTTC.

This clonotype was observed many times. This CDR3 reads CATSDTLAGGPDSTDTQYF. The CDR3 coding sequence is TGTGCCACCAGTGATACACTAGCGGGAGGGCCGGATAGCACAGATACGCAGTATTTT. The chain has TRBV24-1 and TRBJ2-3, with 13 bases fitting TRBD2. The V gene end was trimmed by 3 bases and the J gene end by 0 bases; junction bases not matched to a gene: 8. The germline V gene has CDR1 KGHDR and CDR2 SFDVKD. This CDR3 has 19 amino acids.

This clonotype was counted between two and nine times. This clone may be a read error of a much larger clone one base away. The chain recombines TRBV6-1 with TRBJ1-1, with no clear D. The V gene's germline CDR1 is MNHNS and CDR2 SASEGT. The CDR3 has 12 amino acids. CDR3 protein: CVSRLSSSEAFF. CDR3 bases: TGTGTCAGCAGGTTGAGTTCATCTGAAGCTTTCTTT.

This chain uses TRBV18 with TRBJ1-6; no clear D gene. From germline, CDR1 is KGHSH and CDR2 LQKENI. This CDR3 spans 16 amino acids. Deletions cut 3 bases from V and 3 bases from J, with 12 bases between. The CDR3 protein is CASSPDPPVYNSPLHF. The CDR3 DNA is TGTGCCAGCTCACCCGATCCCCCGGTCTATAATTCACCCCTCCACTTT.

In its sample, this clonotype was seen many times. The chain links TRBV2 to TRBJ1-6; D call uncertain. The ends were cut back, 8 bases at V and 7 bases at J, with 9 bases in the middle. The CDR3 loop spans 12 amino acids. Germline loops: CDR1 SNHLY, CDR2 FYNNEI. Here the CDR3 DNA reads TGTGCCAGCTCGTACCAAAATTCACCCCTCCACTTT. Its protein is CASSYQNSPLHF.

This clonotype was found many times. The chain is built from TRBV21-1 and TRBJ2-3; the D call in the table, TRBD2, was not verified against the DNA. TRBV21-1 is a listed pseudogene. The CDR3 length is 22 residues. CDR3 residues: CASSERLIPGLRSGRSTDTQYF. CDR3 nucleotides: TGTGCCAGCAGCGAAAGGTTGATACCGGGACTACGAAGCGGGAGGTCCACAGATACGCAGTATTTT.

This clonotype was found many times. The chain carries TRBV7-6 and TRBJ2-7; a possible D gene is TRBD2 (6 bases). The CDR3 consists of 14 residues. Per the germline V gene, CDR1 is SGHVS and CDR2 is FNYEAQ. The V end was cut by 5 bases, the J end by 2 bases, with 13 bases between. This chain's CDR3 is CASSHGTLPYEQYF. The CDR3 DNA follows: TGTGCCAGCAGCCACGGGACTCTCCCCTACGAGCAGTACTTC.

This clonotype was observed many times. The chain uses TRBV2 and TRBJ2-5, with 7 bases identical to TRBD2. Germline V gene sequence: CDR1 SNHLY, CDR2 FYNNEI. Trimming cost V 3 bases and J 1 base; bases outside gene matches: 2. This CDR3 spans 14 amino acids. CDR3 in DNA: TGTGCCAGCAGTGATACTAGCGCCCAAGAGACCCAGTACTTC. Its protein is CASSDTSAQETQYF.

Ten or more counts support this clonotype. CDR3 nucleotide sequence: TGTGCCAGCAGCAGGGACAGATCCTACGAGCAGTACTTC. Protein sequence: CASSRDRSYEQYF. This chain uses TRBV6-6 with TRBJ2-7; TRBD1 aligns across 7 bases. This CDR3 is built from 13 residues. J lost 1 base, V lost 6 bases, and 3 bases had no gene match. CDR1 MNHNY and CDR2 SVGAGI come from the germline V gene (reference sequence).

At least ten counts were recorded for this clonotype. This rearrangement joins TRBV7-8 to TRBJ2-4; weak D call: TRBD1 (5 bases). Trimming cost V 4 bases and J 0 bases, with 7 bases left between them. There are 14 residues in the CDR3. Germline CDR1 and CDR2: SGHVS and FQNEAQ. The CDR3 reads CASSSTEAKNIQYF. The CDR3 DNA sequence: TGTGCCAGCAGCTCGACAGAAGCCAAAAACATTCAGTACTTC.

This clonotype was recorded many times. The rearrangement joins TRBV20-1 to TRBJ2-3; 7 nucleotides agree with TRBD2. Germline-derived CDR1 and CDR2 are DFQATT and SNEGSKA (reference sequence). J lost 0 bases, V lost 3 bases, and 12 bases had no gene match. The CDR3 loop spans 17 amino acids. The CDR3 reads CSASFPGGRTSTDTQYF. The CDR3, as DNA: TGCAGTGCTAGTTTTCCGGGAGGAAGAACTAGCACAGATACGCAGTATTTT.

This clonotype was observed at least ten times. The chain couples TRBV20-1 to TRBJ2-1; 12 bases fit TRBD2. The germline CDR1 and CDR2 sequences are DFQATT and SNEGSKA (reference sequence). Losses at the gene ends were 0 bases for V and 4 bases for J; bases not matched to a gene: 16. The length of the CDR3 is 20 residues. CDR3 residues: CSARDARRLAGEWRYNEQFF. Written as DNA, the CDR3 is TGCAGTGCTAGAGATGCCCGCCGACTAGCGGGAGAATGGAGATACAATGAGCAGTTCTTC.

In its sample, this clonotype was seen many times. The rearrangement uses TRBV27 and TRBJ1-1; weak D call: TRBD1 (6 bases). The germline V and J ends were trimmed by 5 bases and 5 bases, with 15 bases remaining between them. Looked up from germline, CDR1 is MNHEY and CDR2 is SMNVEV (reference sequence). The CDR3 consists of 14 residues. The CDR3 DNA reads TGTGCCAGCAGTCCCCGTACAGGGTGGACTGAAGCTTTCTTT. This sequence encodes CASSPRTGWTEAFF.

This clonotype was picked up many times. The V call is TRBV20-1, the J call TRBJ1-2; D might be TRBD1 (5 bases). Trimming took off 7 bases at V and 7 bases at J, with 19 bases between the two ends. Germline V lookup: CDR1 DFQATT, CDR2 SNEGSKA (reference sequence). CDR3 length equals 13 residues. CDR3 nucleotide sequence: TGCAGTGGAACCGGGGACCATTTATCTGGCTACACCTTC. This encodes CSGTGDHLSGYTF.

There are many counts of this clonotype. The chain uses TRBV7-9 and TRBJ1-1, with TRBD1 as a possible D gene (5 bases). The V gene lost 5 bases and the J gene lost 3 bases, with 13 bases spanning the gap. CDR3 length equals 14 residues. The germline V gene has CDR1 SEHNR and CDR2 FQNEAQ (reference sequence). The CDR3 bases are TGTGCCAGCAGCCTTTTCGGGACCGACACTGAAGCTTTCTTT. Protein: CASSLFGTDTEAFF.

This clonotype was detected many times. The chain couples TRBV21-1 to TRBJ1-1. TRBV21-1 is a listed pseudogene. This CDR3 has 16 residues. The CDR3 reads CASSKAVTESNTEAFF. The CDR3 bases are TGTGCCAGCAGCAAAGCGGTAACAGAATCGAACACTGAAGCTTTCTTT.